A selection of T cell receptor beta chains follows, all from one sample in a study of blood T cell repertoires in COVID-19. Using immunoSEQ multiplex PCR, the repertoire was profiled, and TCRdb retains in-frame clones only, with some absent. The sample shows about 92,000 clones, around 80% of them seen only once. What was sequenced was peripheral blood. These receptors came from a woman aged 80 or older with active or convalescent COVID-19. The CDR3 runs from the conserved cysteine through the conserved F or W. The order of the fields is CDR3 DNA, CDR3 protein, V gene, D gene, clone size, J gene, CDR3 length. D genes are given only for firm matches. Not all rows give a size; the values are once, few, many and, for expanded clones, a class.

TGTGCCAGCAGCCAGGAGGGGGGGCTAGAACAGCCCCAGCATTTT,CASSQEGGLEQPQHF,TRBV4-2,NA,few,TRBJ1-5,15
TGTGCCAGCAGTTTATCCGGGGGTGGAACTGAAGCTTTCTTT,CASSLSGGGTEAFF,TRBV28,NA,NA,TRBJ1-1,14
TGTGCCAGCAGTGACGGCGGGGGGGCGTACAATGAGCAGTTCTTC,CASSDGGGAYNEQFF,TRBV6-4,TRBD2,NA,TRBJ2-1,15
TGTGCCAGCAGCCGAGACCCAGGGGGTAGCTCCTACAATGAGCAGTTCTTC,CASSRDPGGSSYNEQFF,TRBV5-5,TRBD1,NA,TRBJ2-1,17
TGTGCCAGCAGCTCCCTACGGACTAGCCCAACCTCCTACGAGCAGTACTTC,CASSSLRTSPTSYEQYF,TRBV11-2,TRBD2,NA,TRBJ2-7,17
TGTGCCAGCAGTAGACACCCTAACTATGGCTACACCTTC,CASSRHPNYGYTF,TRBV6-5,NA,once,TRBJ1-2,13
TGTGCCAGCAGCGTAGATAGCCGAGGGGAAGCTTTCTTT,CASSVDSRGEAFF,TRBV9,NA,NA,TRBJ1-1,13
TGTGCCAGCAGCCTCACAGATACGCAGTATTTT,CASSLTDTQYF,TRBV12-3/TRBV12-4,NA,NA,TRBJ2-3,11
TGTGCCAGCAGATTCACAGGGGGGGCTGTGAACACTGAAGCTTTCTTT,CASRFTGGAVNTEAFF,TRBV28,TRBD1,once,TRBJ1-1,16
TGTGCCAGCGGGGGAGGTGAGCAGTACTTC,CASGGGEQYF,TRBV2,NA,large,TRBJ2-7,10
TGTGCCGGTCGCGGGCTCGGGAATGAGCAGTTCTTC,CAGRGLGNEQFF,TRBV7-9,NA,once,TRBJ2-1,12
TGTGCCAGCGGGGAGGCTGGGAATTCACCCCTCCACTTT,CASGEAGNSPLHF,TRBV2,NA,NA,TRBJ1-6,13
TGTGCCAGCAGCCACTCGACTAGCGGGGCTAAAGAGACCCAGTACTTC,CASSHSTSGAKETQYF,TRBV4-2,TRBD2,few,TRBJ2-5,16
TGTGCCAGCAGGCGCCGGGGGAGCTCCTACAATGAGCAGTTCTTC,CASRRRGSSYNEQFF,TRBV7-8,NA,NA,TRBJ2-1,15
TGTGCCAGCAGCTTAAGGCGGGAGGGCCTTGCAGATACGCAGTATTTT,CASSLRREGLADTQYF,TRBV7-8,TRBD2,NA,TRBJ2-3,16
TGTGCCAGCAGCCGGACAGGGTTAACGGCTGAAGCTTTCTTT,CASSRTGLTAEAFF,TRBV28,TRBD1,NA,TRBJ1-1,14
TGTGCCAGCACGGGTGGAGATGAAAAACTGTTTTTT,CASTGGDEKLFF,TRBV16,NA,NA,TRBJ1-4,12
TGTGCCAGCAGCCCCTTAATGGACAAAACCTTC,CASSPLMDKTF,TRBV12-3/TRBV12-4,NA,NA,TRBJ1-2,11
TGTGCCAGCAGCTTCTCCGGGACAGAAGAGACCCAGTACTTC,CASSFSGTEETQYF,TRBV7-3,TRBD1,NA,TRBJ2-5,14
TGTGCAAGTCGCCCCGACCCCCCGCGGGAGCAGTTCTTC,CASRPDPPREQFF,TRBV12-2,NA,NA,TRBJ2-1,13
TGTGCCAGCCCCCTCGAGGATACGCAGTATTTT,CASPLEDTQYF,TRBV5-6,NA,NA,TRBJ2-3,11
TGTGCCAGCACCCTTAGCGGGGGGTACAATGAGCAGTTCTTC,CASTLSGGYNEQFF,TRBV13,TRBD2,NA,TRBJ2-1,14
TGTGCCAGCACCTCGACTGCCCCCTCAGATACGCAGTATTTT,CASTSTAPSDTQYF,TRBV6-5,NA,NA,TRBJ2-3,14
TGCGCCAGCAGCCGTCACAGGAATAATTCACCCCTCCACTTT,CASSRHRNNSPLHF,TRBV4-3,NA,few,TRBJ1-6,14
TGTGCCAGTTATTCCTCAGGGTCTCATCAGCCCCAGCATTTT,CASYSSGSHQPQHF,TRBV19,NA,once,TRBJ1-5,14